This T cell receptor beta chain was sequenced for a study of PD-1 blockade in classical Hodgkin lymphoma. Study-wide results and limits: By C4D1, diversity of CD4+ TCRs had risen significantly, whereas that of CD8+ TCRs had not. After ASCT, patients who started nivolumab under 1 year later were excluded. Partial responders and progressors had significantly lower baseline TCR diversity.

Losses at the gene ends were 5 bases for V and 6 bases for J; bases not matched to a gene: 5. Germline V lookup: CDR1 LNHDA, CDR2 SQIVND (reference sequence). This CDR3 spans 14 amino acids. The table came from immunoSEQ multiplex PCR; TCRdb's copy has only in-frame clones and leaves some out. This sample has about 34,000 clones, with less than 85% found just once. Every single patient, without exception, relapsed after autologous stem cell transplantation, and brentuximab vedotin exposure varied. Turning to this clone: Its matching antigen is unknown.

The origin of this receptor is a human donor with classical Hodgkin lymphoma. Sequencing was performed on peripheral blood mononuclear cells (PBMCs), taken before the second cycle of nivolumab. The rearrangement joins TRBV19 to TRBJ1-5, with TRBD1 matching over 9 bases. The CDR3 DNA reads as TGTGCCAGTAGTGCACAGGGGGCTGGTCAGCCCCAGCATTTT. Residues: CASSAQGAGQPQHF.